This TCR beta chain was captured in a study of blood T cells in healthy people across ages. A second PCR, run for about 6 to 11 cycles, used a sample-barcoded 5' primer plus a J-beta primer mix. TCRdb re-called the 5' RACE reads with MiXCR, one entry per CDR3 protein. Counted here are 750,000 or so distinct CDR3 sequences, roughly 25% occurring once; the ten biggest clones make up roughly a tenth. To note about this clonotype: Sequence at one end of the junction differs from germline and may be a read error.

The germline V gene encodes CDR1 SSHAT and CDR2 FNYEAQ (reference sequence). CDR3 length: 16 residues. The same data also contributed to another study, on T cells of mothers and their children. In that study: Slightly higher overlap, not significant, was seen in related mother-child pairs than in unrelated pairs.

The sequencing sample was made of blood. The source is a boy aged 5-17 years in good health. V usage is TRBV7-7 and J usage is TRBJ2-5, with 13 nucleotides matching TRBD2. The DNA end is more similar to TRBJ2-1, so the J call may be wrong. This CDR3 reads CASSKGLAGPRNEQFF. The CDR3 DNA follows: TGTGCTAGCAGCAAGGGACTAGCGGGACCAAGGAATGAGCAGTTCTTC.